This T cell receptor beta chain was recorded in a study of blood T cell repertoires in COVID-19. The CDR3 has 16 residues. From germline, CDR1 is MGHRA and CDR2 YSYEKL. Trimming removed 0 bases from V and 4 bases from J; junction bases left unmatched: 9. The protocol was immunoSEQ multiplex PCR, while the TCRdb copy is restricted to in-frame clones and leaves out a portion. The repertoire has 35,000 to 45,000 clones, about 90% of them found once; the top ten carry approximately 6%. The clonotype originates from a woman of 80 years or more with acute or convalescent COVID-19. This chain joins TRBV4-1 and TRBJ2-7; 7 nucleotides line up with TRBD2. The sample comprised peripheral blood. The CDR3 protein is CASSQDLATSWYEQYF. The CDR3 region has the DNA TGCGCCAGCAGCCAAGATTTGGCGACTAGCTGGTACGAGCAGTACTTC.